This TCR beta chain comes out of a study of blood T cell repertoires in COVID-19. The wider study: The United States, Italy and Spain provided the acute and convalescent COVID-19 samples. T cells, B-cell-depleted T cells, or PBMCs provided the cDNA or gDNA that served as material.

Trimming took 0 bases from V and 9 from J, leaving 15 bases between them. Germline V gene data show CDR1 as SGDLS and CDR2 as YYNGEE. The CDR3 is 14 residues long. Original processing methods: Researchers report that nucleated cell counts were estimated from reference gene primer amplification. Measured with immunoSEQ multiplex PCR; TCRdb has only the in-frame clones, and not every one. V, J and clone size are taken as reported in that table, and D and trimming were inferred from the DNA itself. The sample records 100,000 to 120,000 clones, roughly four fifths being singletons. The source of this sequence is a woman aged 55-75 years with acute or convalescent COVID-19. What was sequenced was peripheral blood. The J gene is TRBJ1-1, the V gene TRBV9; TRBD1 might be the D (6 bases). The CDR3 is CASSVESGRDKAFF. The CDR3 region has the DNA TGTGCCAGCAGCGTAGAATCAGGTAGGGACAAAGCTTTCTTT.